This T cell receptor beta chain was captured by sequencing in a study of blood T cell repertoires in COVID-19. This clone was seen a few times. This CDR3 is 16 amino acids long. Trimming removed 1 base from V and 5 bases from J, with 15 bases in between. Germline loops: CDR1 KGHSH, CDR2 LQKENI. Using immunoSEQ multiplex PCR, the repertoire was profiled, and TCRdb retains in-frame clones only, with some absent. The table records some 99,000 clones, 84% of them present only once. The gene calls are TRBV18 and TRBJ2-1; D might be TRBD2 (5 bases). The sequence was obtained from an elderly woman with active or convalescent COVID-19. Source material: peripheral blood. The CDR3 here is CASSPRRVASNNEQFF. The CDR3 DNA sequence: TGTGCCAGCTCACCACGGCGGGTTGCCAGCAACAATGAGCAGTTCTTC.